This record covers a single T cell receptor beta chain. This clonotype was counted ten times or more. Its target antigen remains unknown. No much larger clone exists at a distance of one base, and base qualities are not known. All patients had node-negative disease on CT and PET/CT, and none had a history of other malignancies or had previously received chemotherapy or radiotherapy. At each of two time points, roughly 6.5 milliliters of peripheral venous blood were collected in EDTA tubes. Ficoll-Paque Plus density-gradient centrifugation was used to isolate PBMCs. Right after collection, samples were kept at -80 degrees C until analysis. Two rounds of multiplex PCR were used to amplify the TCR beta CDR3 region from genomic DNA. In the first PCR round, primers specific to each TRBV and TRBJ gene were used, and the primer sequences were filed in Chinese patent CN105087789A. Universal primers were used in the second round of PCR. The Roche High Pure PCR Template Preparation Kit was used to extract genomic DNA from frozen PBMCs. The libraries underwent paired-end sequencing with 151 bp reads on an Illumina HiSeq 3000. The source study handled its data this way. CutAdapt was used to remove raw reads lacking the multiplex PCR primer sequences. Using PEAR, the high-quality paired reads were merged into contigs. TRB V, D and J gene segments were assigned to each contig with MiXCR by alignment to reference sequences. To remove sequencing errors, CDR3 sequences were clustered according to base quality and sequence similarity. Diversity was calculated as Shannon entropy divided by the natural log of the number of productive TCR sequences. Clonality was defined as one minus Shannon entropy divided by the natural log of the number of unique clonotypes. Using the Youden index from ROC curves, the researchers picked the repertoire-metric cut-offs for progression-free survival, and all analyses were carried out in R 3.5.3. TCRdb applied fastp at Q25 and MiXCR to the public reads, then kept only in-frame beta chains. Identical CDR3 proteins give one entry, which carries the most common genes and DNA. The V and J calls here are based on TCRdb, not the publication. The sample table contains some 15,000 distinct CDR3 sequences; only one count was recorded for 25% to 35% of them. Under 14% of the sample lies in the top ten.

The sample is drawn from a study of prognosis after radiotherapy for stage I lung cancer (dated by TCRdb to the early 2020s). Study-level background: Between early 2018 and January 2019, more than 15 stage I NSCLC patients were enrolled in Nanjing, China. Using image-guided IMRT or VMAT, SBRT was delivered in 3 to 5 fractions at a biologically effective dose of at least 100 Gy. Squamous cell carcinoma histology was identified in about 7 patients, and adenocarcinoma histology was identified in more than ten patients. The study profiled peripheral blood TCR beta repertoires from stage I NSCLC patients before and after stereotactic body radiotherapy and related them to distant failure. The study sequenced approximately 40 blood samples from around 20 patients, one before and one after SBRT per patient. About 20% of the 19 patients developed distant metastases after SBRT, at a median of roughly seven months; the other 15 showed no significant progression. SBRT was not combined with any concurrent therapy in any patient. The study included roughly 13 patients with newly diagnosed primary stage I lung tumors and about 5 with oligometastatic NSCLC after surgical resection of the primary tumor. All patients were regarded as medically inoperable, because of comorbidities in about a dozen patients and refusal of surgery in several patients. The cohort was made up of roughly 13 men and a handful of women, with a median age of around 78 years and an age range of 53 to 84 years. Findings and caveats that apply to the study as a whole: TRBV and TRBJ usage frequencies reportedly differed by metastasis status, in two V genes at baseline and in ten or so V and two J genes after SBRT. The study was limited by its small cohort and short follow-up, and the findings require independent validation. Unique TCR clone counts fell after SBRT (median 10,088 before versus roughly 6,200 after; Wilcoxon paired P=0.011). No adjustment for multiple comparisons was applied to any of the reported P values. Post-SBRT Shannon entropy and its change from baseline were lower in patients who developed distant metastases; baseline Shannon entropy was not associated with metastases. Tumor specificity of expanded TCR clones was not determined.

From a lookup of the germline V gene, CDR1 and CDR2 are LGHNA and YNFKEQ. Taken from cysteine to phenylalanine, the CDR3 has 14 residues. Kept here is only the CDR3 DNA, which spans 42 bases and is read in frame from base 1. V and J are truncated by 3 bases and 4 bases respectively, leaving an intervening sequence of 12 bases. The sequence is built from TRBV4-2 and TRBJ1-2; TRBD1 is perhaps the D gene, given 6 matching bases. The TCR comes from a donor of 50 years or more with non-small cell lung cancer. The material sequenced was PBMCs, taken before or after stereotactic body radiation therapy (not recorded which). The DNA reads TGTGCCAGCAGCCACAACACAGGGCTCTATGGCTACACCTTC. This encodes CASSHNTGLYGYTF.